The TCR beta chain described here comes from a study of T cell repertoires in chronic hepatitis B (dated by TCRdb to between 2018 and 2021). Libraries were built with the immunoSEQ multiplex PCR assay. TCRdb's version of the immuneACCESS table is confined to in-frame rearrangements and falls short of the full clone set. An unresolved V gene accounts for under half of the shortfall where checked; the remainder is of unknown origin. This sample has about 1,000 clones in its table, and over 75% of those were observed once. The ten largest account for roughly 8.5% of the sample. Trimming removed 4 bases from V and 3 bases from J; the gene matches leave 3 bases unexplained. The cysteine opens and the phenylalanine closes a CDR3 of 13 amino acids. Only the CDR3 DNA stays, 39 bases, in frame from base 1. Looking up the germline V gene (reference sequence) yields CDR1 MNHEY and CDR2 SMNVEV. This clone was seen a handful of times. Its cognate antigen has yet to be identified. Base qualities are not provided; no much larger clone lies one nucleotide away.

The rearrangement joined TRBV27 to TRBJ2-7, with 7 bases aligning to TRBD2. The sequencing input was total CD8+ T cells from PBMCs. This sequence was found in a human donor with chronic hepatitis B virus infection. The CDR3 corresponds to CASSYGGDYEQYF. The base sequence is TGTGCCAGCAGTTATGGGGGGGACTACGAGCAGTACTTC.